The clone carrying this TCR beta chain was observed a few times. Clones were sequenced by immunoSEQ multiplex PCR, and TCRdb holds only the in-frame ones, with some missing. The repertoire includes some 80,000 clones, about 96% of them detected once, and around 1.1% sits in the top ten. The entry originates in a study of T cell changes during pregnancy in multiple sclerosis. This CDR3 contains 15 residues. In germline, CDR1 is SGHDT, CDR2 YYEEEE. Trimming removed 2 bases at V and 3 bases at J, with 14 bases between. The sample here was peripheral blood, taken in the second trimester of pregnancy. The source is a female donor with multiple sclerosis, enrolled in a pregnancy study. The V gene is TRBV5-6, the J gene TRBJ1-2; D is unclear. DNA of the CDR3: TGTGCCAGCAGCTTCAAGGAGGGAGTTTACTATGGCTACACCTTC. Translating it yields CASSFKEGVYYGYTF.